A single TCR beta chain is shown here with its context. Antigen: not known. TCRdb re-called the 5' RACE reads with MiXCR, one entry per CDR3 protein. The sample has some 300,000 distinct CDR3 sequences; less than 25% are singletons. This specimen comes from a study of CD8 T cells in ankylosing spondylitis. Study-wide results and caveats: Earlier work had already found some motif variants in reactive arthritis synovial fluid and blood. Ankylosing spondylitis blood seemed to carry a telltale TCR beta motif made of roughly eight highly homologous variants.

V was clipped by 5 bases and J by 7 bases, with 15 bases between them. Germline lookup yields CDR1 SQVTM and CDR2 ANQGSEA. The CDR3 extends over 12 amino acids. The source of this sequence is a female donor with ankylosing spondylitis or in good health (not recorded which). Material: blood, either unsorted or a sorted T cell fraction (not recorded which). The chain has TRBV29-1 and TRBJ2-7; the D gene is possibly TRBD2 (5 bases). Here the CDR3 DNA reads TGCAGCGTTCGCTCTGGGAGAGGTGAGCAGTACTTC. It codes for CSVRSGRGEQYF.